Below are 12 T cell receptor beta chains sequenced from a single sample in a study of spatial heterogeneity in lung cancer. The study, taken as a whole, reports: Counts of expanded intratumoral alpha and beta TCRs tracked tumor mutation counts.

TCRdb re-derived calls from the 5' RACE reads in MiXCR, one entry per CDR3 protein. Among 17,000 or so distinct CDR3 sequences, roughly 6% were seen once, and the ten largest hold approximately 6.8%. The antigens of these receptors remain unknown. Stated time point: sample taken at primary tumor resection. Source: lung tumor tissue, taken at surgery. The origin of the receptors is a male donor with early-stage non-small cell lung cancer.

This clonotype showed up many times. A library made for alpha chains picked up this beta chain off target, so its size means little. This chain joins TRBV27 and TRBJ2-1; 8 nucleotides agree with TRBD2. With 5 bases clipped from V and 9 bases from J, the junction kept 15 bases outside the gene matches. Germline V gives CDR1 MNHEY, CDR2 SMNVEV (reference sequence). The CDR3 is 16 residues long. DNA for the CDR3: TGTGCCAGCAGTACTCGGGTAGACGGGAGGGCCCGTGAGCAGTTCTTC. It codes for CASSTRVDGRAREQFF.

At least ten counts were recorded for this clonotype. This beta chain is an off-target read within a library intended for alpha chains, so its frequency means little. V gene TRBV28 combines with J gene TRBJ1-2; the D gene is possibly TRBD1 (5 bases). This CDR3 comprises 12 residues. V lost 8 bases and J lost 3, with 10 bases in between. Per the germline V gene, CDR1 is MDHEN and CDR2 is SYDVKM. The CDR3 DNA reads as TGTGCCAGCCGAACAGGAGACTATGGCTACACCTTC. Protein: CASRTGDYGYTF.

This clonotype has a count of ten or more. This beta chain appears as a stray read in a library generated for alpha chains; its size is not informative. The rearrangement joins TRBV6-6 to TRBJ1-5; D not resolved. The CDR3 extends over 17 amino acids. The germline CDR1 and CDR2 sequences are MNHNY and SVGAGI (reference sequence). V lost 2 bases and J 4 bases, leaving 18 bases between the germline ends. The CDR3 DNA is TGTGCCAGCAGTTACCCCCCGGTATGGGCCGGGAATCAGCCCCAGCATTTT. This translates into CASSYPPVWAGNQPQHF.

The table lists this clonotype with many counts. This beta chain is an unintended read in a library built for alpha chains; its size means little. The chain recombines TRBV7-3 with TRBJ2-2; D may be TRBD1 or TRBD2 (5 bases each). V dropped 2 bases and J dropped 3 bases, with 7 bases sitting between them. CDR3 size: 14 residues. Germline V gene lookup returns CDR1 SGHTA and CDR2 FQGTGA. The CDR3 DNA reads TGTGCCAGCAGCTTACAGGGAGACACCGGGGAGCTGTTTTTT. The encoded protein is CASSLQGDTGELFF.

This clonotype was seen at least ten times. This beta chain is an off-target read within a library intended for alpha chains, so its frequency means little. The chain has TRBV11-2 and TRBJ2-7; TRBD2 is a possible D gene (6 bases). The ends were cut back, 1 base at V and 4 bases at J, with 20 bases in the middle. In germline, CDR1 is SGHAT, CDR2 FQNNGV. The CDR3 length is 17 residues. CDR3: CASSLGTSLGGIYEQYF. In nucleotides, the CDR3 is TGTGCCAGCAGCTTAGGGACCTCACTAGGCGGGATTTACGAGCAGTACTTC.

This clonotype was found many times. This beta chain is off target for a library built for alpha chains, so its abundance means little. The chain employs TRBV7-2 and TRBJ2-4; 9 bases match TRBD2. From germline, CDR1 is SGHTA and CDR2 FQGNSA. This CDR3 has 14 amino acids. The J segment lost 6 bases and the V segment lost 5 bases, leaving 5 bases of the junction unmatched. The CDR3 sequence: CASSVGLASNIQYF. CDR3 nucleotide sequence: TGTGCCAGCAGCGTGGGACTAGCCTCAAACATTCAGTACTTC. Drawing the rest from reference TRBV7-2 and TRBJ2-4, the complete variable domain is GAGVSQSPSNKVTEKGKDVELRCDPISGHTALYWYRQSLGQGLEFLIYFQGNSAPDKSGLPSDRFSAERTGGSVSTLTIQRTQQEDSAVYLCASSVGLASNIQYFGAGTRLSVL.

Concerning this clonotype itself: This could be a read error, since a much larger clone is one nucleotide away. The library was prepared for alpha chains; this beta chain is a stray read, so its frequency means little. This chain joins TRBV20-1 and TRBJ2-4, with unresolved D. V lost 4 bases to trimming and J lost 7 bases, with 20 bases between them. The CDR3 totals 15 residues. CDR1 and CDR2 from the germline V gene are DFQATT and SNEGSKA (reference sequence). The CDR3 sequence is CSANAPRHPDNIQYF. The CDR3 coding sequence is TGCAGTGCTAATGCCCCGCGACATCCCGATAACATTCAGTACTTC.

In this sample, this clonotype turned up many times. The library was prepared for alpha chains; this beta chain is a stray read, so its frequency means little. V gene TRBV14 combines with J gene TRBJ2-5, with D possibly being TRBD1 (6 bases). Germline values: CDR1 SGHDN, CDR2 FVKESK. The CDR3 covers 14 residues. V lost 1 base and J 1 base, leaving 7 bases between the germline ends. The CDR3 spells CASSQGGGQETQYF. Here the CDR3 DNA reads TGTGCCAGCAGCCAAGGAGGGGGCCAAGAGACCCAGTACTTC.

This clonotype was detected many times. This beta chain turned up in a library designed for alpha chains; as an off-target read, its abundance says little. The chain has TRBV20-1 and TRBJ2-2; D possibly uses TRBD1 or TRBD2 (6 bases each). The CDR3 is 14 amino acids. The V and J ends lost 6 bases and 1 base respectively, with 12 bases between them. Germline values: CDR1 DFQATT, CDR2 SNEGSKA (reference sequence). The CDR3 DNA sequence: TGCAGTGCCGGAGGGGGAGTGAACACCGGGGAGCTGTTTTTT. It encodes CSAGGGVNTGELFF.

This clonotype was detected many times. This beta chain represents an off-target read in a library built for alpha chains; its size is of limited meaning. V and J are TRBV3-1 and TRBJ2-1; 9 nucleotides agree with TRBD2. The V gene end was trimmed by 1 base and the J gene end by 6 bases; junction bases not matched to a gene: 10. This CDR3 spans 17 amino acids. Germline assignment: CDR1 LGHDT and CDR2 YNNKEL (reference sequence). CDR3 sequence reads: CASSQAPTSGSVNEQFF. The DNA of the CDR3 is TGTGCCAGCAGCCAAGCACCTACTAGCGGGTCTGTCAATGAGCAGTTCTTC.

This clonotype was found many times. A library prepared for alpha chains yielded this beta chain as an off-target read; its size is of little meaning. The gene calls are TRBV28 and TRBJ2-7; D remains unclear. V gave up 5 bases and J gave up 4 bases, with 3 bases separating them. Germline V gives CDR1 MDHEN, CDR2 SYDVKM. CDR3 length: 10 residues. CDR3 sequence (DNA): TGTGCCAGCAGTGATTACGAGCAGTACTTC. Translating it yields CASSDYEQYF.

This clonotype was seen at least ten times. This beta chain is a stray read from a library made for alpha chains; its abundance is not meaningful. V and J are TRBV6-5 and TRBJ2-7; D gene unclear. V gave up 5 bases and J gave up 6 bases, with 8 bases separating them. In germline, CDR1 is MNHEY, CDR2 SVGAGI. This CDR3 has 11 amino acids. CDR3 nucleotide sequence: TGTGCCAGCAGTGGCCGTTTCGAGCAGTACTTC. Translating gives CASSGRFEQYF.